A single sample is the source of the 27 T cell receptor beta chains below, sequenced in a study of lymphopenia after photon versus proton radiotherapy. Repertoires were generated with immunoSEQ multiplex PCR, while TCRdb's copy carries only in-frame clones and drops some. Seen here are 20,000 to 25,000 clones, 85% observed once, and the top ten hold around 20%. This material consisted of peripheral blood, taken from a patient treated with photon-based radiotherapy. Receptors were obtained from a man in his 60s with pancreatic cancer.

V is TRBV10-3 and J is TRBJ1-3, with D uncertain. The CDR3 sequence is 16 residues long. CDR1 and CDR2 from the germline V gene are ENHRY and SYGVKD. The V gene lost 2 bases and the J gene lost 4 bases, with 15 bases spanning the gap. In nucleotides, the CDR3 is TGTGCCATCAGTGAGGGCCGTTGGGATTCGGGAAACACCATATATTTT. Its protein product is CAISEGRWDSGNTIYF.

The V gene is TRBV5-6, the J gene TRBJ1-3, with D perhaps TRBD1 (6 bases). V lost 5 bases and J 5 bases, leaving 14 bases between the germline ends. CDR1 is SGHDT, CDR2 YYEEEE, per germline. This CDR3 is built from 14 residues. The CDR3 sequence: CASSFQGSRNTIYF. The CDR3, as DNA: TGTGCCAGCAGTTTCCAGGGGTCGAGAAACACCATATATTTT.

The genes are TRBV27 and TRBJ1-4, with 8 bases aligning to TRBD1. Germline CDR1 reads MNHEY; CDR2 reads SMNVEV (reference sequence). The J segment lost 3 bases and the V segment lost 5 bases, leaving 5 bases of the junction unmatched. The CDR3 runs to 15 residues. CDR3 nucleotide sequence: TGTGCCAGCAGTCGCAAGACAGGGGCTAATGAAAAACTGTTTTTT. Protein: CASSRKTGANEKLFF. Variable domain in full (rest from reference TRBV27 and TRBJ1-4): EAQVTQNPRYLITVTGKKLTVTCSQNMNHEYMSWYRQDPGLGLRQIYYSMNVEVTDKGDVPEGYKVSRKEKRNFPLILESPSPNQTSLYFCASSRKTGANEKLFFGSGTQLSVL.

V is TRBV7-2 and J is TRBJ2-5, with D unresolved. Trimming shortened V by 4 bases and J by 1 base, and 7 bases separated the two germline ends. The CDR3 covers 13 residues. Germline V gives CDR1 SGHTA, CDR2 FQGNSA. The CDR3 protein is CASSSARQETQYF. The CDR3 DNA reads as TGTGCCAGCAGCTCGGCCCGCCAAGAGACCCAGTACTTC.

This rearrangement joins TRBV6-6 to TRBJ1-4; D may be TRBD1 (5 bases). V was trimmed by 8 bases and J by 8 bases, leaving 24 bases between them. Germline V CDR1 and CDR2: MNHNY, SVGAGI (reference sequence). This CDR3 is 16 amino acids long. The CDR3: CASEYGPRGRIEKLFF. CDR3 DNA sequence: TGTGCCAGCGAATATGGGCCCCGGGGACGGATCGAAAAACTGTTTTTT.

This sequence joins TRBV7-9 and TRBJ1-5, with D perhaps matching TRBD1 (5 bases). V was shortened by 6 bases and J by 0 bases, with 9 bases between the two germline ends. This CDR3 has 14 residues. CDR1 is SEHNR and CDR2 is FQNEAQ in the germline V gene (reference sequence). CDR3 DNA: TGTGCCAGCAGTGGGACGGTTAGCAATCAGCCCCAGCATTTT. Amino acid sequence: CASSGTVSNQPQHF.

The V and J genes are TRBV4-3 and TRBJ2-4, with D possibly TRBD2 on 5 matching bases. CDR3 length equals 14 residues. Germline V CDR1 and CDR2: LGHNA, YSLEER. Trimming shortened V by 3 bases and J by 5 bases, and 11 bases separated the two germline ends. In DNA form, the CDR3 reads TGCGCCAGCAGCCATACTAGGTCGGAAAACATTCAGTACTTC. Amino acid sequence: CASSHTRSENIQYF.

J is TRBJ1-5 and V is TRBV4-2; no clear D gene. Germline CDR1 reads LGHNA; CDR2 reads YNFKEQ. The germline V and J ends were trimmed by 1 base and 2 bases, with 15 bases remaining between them. The CDR3 loop spans 17 amino acids. CDR3 protein: CASSQVGRVDGNQPQHF. CDR3 nucleotides: TGTGCCAGCAGCCAAGTGGGAAGGGTGGACGGCAATCAGCCCCAGCATTTT.

The rearrangement links TRBV4-1 to TRBJ1-3, with D hard to call. Trimming took off 4 bases at V and 0 bases at J, with 13 bases between the two ends. CDR3 length: 16 amino acids. Germline values: CDR1 MGHRA, CDR2 YSYEKL. The CDR3 sequence is CASSPLRGSSGNTIYF. The CDR3 region has the DNA TGCGCCAGCAGCCCCCTTCGCGGCAGCTCTGGAAACACCATATATTTT.

There are a few counts of this clone. The chain recombines TRBV28 with TRBJ1-2, with a weak D call TRBD1 (6 bases). Trimming stripped 4 bases from V and 4 bases from J, with 19 bases between. CDR1 and CDR2 from the germline V gene are MDHEN and SYDVKM. The CDR3 loop spans 16 amino acids. CDR3 protein: CASSSQRGDVSYGYTF. The CDR3 coding sequence is TGTGCCAGCAGTTCACAAAGGGGGGACGTGAGCTATGGCTACACCTTC.

This rearrangement joins TRBV11-1 to TRBJ2-1; 8 bases are a match to TRBD2. Germline CDR1 and CDR2: SGHAT and FQDESV (reference sequence). Losses at the gene ends were 5 bases for V and 4 bases for J; bases not matched to a gene: 7. CDR3 length: 15 amino acids. The CDR3, as DNA: TGTGCCAGCAGCCGGCGGGGGGACTTATACAATGAGCAGTTCTTC. It yields the protein CASSRRGDLYNEQFF.

The rearrangement uses TRBV5-1 and TRBJ2-7; 9 nucleotides match TRBD2. This CDR3 has 15 amino acids. The germline V gene encodes CDR1 SGHRS and CDR2 YFSETQ. Unmatched junction bases numbered 8, after V lost 1 base and J lost 6 bases. CDR3 loop: CASSLSASGVFEQYF. DNA for the CDR3: TGCGCCAGCAGCTTGTCAGCTAGCGGGGTTTTCGAGCAGTACTTC. Full variable domain (outside the CDR3, taken from reference TRBV5-1 and TRBJ2-7): KAGVTQTPRYLIKTRGQQVTLSCSPISGHRSVSWYQQTPGQGLQFLFEYFSETQRNKGNFPGRFSGRQFSNSRSEMNVSTLELGDSALYLCASSLSASGVFEQYFGPGTRLTVT.

V gene TRBV6-1 combines with J gene TRBJ1-2, with 9 bases identical to TRBD1. The germline gives CDR1 MNHNS, CDR2 SASEGT. The length of the CDR3 is 16 residues. V dropped 1 base and J dropped 3; count of bases not matched to a gene: 6. The CDR3: CASSEGPTGGYYGYTF. Written as DNA, the CDR3 is TGTGCCAGCAGTGAAGGCCCTACAGGGGGCTACTATGGCTACACCTTC.

The gene calls are TRBV5-6 and TRBJ1-1; 7 nucleotides match TRBD1. The ends lost 4 bases at V and 1 base at J; junction bases unmatched: 4. The germline V gene has CDR1 SGHDT and CDR2 YYEEEE. CDR3 length equals 14 residues. The CDR3 is CASSLGQENTEAFF. The DNA of the CDR3 is TGTGCCAGCAGCCTAGGACAGGAGAACACTGAAGCTTTCTTT. Combining the CDR3 with reference TRBV5-6 and TRBJ1-1 gives the whole variable domain DAGVTQSPTHLIKTRGQQVTLRCSPKSGHDTVSWYQQALGQGPQFIFQYYEEEERQRGNFPDRFSGHQFPNYSSELNVNALLLGDSALYLCASSLGQENTEAFFGQGTRLTVV.

V usage is TRBV9 and J usage is TRBJ2-7; D possibly corresponds to TRBD2 (6 bases). This CDR3 contains 14 residues. V was trimmed by 0 bases and J by 1 base, leaving 8 bases between them. Germline V gene lookup returns CDR1 SGDLS and CDR2 YYNGEE. The chain's CDR3 is CASSVGGESYEQYF. The CDR3 DNA is TGTGCCAGCAGCGTAGGGGGGGAGTCCTACGAGCAGTACTTC. Combining the CDR3 with reference TRBV9 and TRBJ2-7 gives the whole variable domain DSGVTQTPKHLITATGQRVTLRCSPRSGDLSVYWYQQSLDQGLQFLIQYYNGEERAKGNILERFSAQQFPDLHSELNLSSLELGDSALYFCASSVGGESYEQYFGPGTRLTVT.

V usage is TRBV27 and J usage is TRBJ2-1, with D possibly matching TRBD1 (6 bases). This CDR3 has 15 amino acids. Trimming took 8 bases from V and 8 from J, leaving 22 bases between them. CDR1 and CDR2 (germline): MNHEY, SMNVEV (reference sequence). The CDR3 bases are TGTGCCAGCTCCGAACTAAACAGGGTTCGCGATGAGCAGTTCTTC. Residues: CASSELNRVRDEQFF.

This chain joins TRBV7-9 and TRBJ2-7; 11 positions match TRBD1. Germline V lookup: CDR1 SEHNR, CDR2 FQNEAQ (reference sequence). After removal of 5 bases from V and 5 bases from J, the junction contained 5 bases not matched to a gene. The CDR3 is 14 residues long. CDR3 sequence (DNA): TGTGCCAGCAGCAACCGGGACAGGGGGAACGAGCAGTACTTC. Amino acid sequence: CASSNRDRGNEQYF. Complete variable domain (other parts from reference TRBV7-9 and TRBJ2-7): DTGVSQNPRHKITKRGQNVTFRCDPISEHNRLYWYRQTLGQGPEFLTYFQNEAQLEKSRLLSDRFSAERPKGSFSTLEIQRTEQGDSAMYLCASSNRDRGNEQYFGPGTRLTVT.

In DNA form, the CDR3 reads TGTGCCAGCAGTATACGACAGTCTAACTATGGCTACACCTTC. As protein: CASSIRQSNYGYTF. J is TRBJ1-2 and V is TRBV27; a possible D gene is TRBD1 (5 bases). This CDR3 region has 14 residues. The V and J ends lost 5 bases and 0 bases respectively, with 10 bases between them. CDR1 and CDR2 from the germline V gene are MNHEY and SMNVEV (reference sequence).

The J gene is TRBJ1-2, the V gene TRBV5-1; a weak D match, TRBD1 (6 bases). The V end lost 4 bases, the J end lost 0 bases, and 22 bases lay between the germline ends. Germline CDR1 SGHRS, CDR2 YFSETQ. The length of the CDR3 is 18 residues. The CDR3 DNA sequence: TGCGCCAGCAGCAAATCGAGGGGGACGTTACTCTCTAACTATGGCTACACCTTC. Translated, it gives CASSKSRGTLLSNYGYTF.

Note on this clone: An end of the junction does not agree with germline; a read error may underlie this. V usage is TRBV5-4 and J usage is TRBJ2-7; TRBD2 aligns across 8 bases. The CDR3 length is 15 residues. Germline CDR1 reads SGHNT; CDR2 reads YYREEE (reference sequence). In DNA, the CDR3 is TGTGCCAGCAGCTTGGGTAGCGGGGCCAGCTACGAGCGAGACTTC. Its protein product is CASSLGSGASYERDF.

The table lists this clone with a few counts. The CDR3, as DNA: TGTGCCAGCGGACAGTCCCCGGGGACCGGGGAGCTGTTTTTT. This translates into CASGQSPGTGELFF. The chain has TRBV9 and TRBJ2-2, with D possibly TRBD1 on 6 matching bases. The germline gives CDR1 SGDLS, CDR2 YYNGEE. CDR3 size: 14 residues. Between the trimmed V and J ends, which lost 7 bases and 5 bases, there was a span of 15 bases.

CDR3 loop: CASSSGLVAYEQYF. CDR3 sequence (DNA): TGTGCCAGCAGTTCGGGACTAGTAGCCTACGAGCAGTACTTC. The chain couples TRBV27 to TRBJ2-7, with 8 positions matching TRBD2. The CDR3 is made up of 14 amino acids. J lost 2 bases, V lost 4 bases, and 4 bases had no gene match. Germline V CDR1 and CDR2: MNHEY, SMNVEV (reference sequence).

V usage is TRBV6-1 and J usage is TRBJ1-2; TRBD1 agrees at 8 bases. The germline V gene has CDR1 MNHNS and CDR2 SASEGT. V was pared by 6 bases and J by 8 bases, with 8 bases of the junction left unmatched. The CDR3 loop spans 13 amino acids. The CDR3: CASSATGVLGYTF. The CDR3 DNA is TGTGCCAGCAGCGCGACAGGGGTTTTGGGCTACACCTTC.

V usage is TRBV7-2 and J usage is TRBJ2-3; TRBD2 matches at 12 bases. V dropped 3 bases and J dropped 4; count of bases not matched to a gene: 8. Germline CDR1 is SGHTA and CDR2 is FQGNSA. CDR3 length: 17 residues. The CDR3 sequence is CASSFLAGTSGPDTQYF. The CDR3 DNA is TGTGCCAGCAGCTTCTTAGCCGGGACTAGCGGGCCAGATACGCAGTATTTT.

The V gene is TRBV7-2, the J gene TRBJ2-3; D remains ambiguous. Germline V gene data show CDR1 as SGHTA and CDR2 as FQGNSA. V lost 1 base to trimming and J lost 2 bases, with 4 bases between them. The CDR3 runs to 13 residues. This CDR3 is CASSLGYTDTQYF. Written as DNA, the CDR3 is TGTGCCAGCAGCTTAGGCTACACAGATACGCAGTATTTT.

The J gene is TRBJ2-6, the V gene TRBV5-4, with D possibly matching TRBD2 (5 bases). Per germline, CDR1 SGHNT and CDR2 YYREEE (reference sequence). The CDR3 spans 16 residues. Trimming removed 1 base at V and 4 bases at J, with 12 bases between. CDR3 DNA: TGTGCCAGCAGCTTGATCCCGCCGGGGGGGGCCAACGTCCTGACTTTC. This codes for CASSLIPPGGANVLTF.

This chain joins TRBV9 and TRBJ2-5, with D hard to call. The length of the CDR3 is 13 residues. Germline loops: CDR1 SGDLS, CDR2 YYNGEE. Trimming pared 3 bases from V and 0 bases from J, leaving 6 bases between. The CDR3 loop reads CASSATNQETQYF. The CDR3 DNA reads TGTGCCAGCAGCGCCACCAACCAAGAGACCCAGTACTTC.